The sequence of this T cell receptor beta chain was determined in a study of beta chain features in type 1 diabetes. Expressed TCRB transcripts were sequenced after all isolated RNA was converted to cDNA. Sequencing was performed with immunoSEQ multiplex PCR; in TCRdb, only in-frame clones are kept and a portion is missing. Altogether about 340,000 clones are present, approximately 8.2% being singletons, with the ten largest covering less than 0.45%. Germline lookup yields CDR1 SGDLS and CDR2 YYNGEE. V lost 3 bases and J lost 9, with 10 bases in between. The CDR3 spans 12 residues. The table lists this clone with a few counts. Its antigen remains unknown. General study findings and limits: At VDJ recombination sites, type 1 diabetes patients had fewer insertions and more deleted nucleotides.

This sequence joins TRBV9 and TRBJ2-1; D could derive from TRBD1 or TRBD2 (6 bases each). The sequence was obtained from a woman under 30 in good health. Sequenced material: central memory CD4+ T cells from blood. CDR3 sequence reads: CASSEQGGEQFF. As DNA, the CDR3 is TGTGCCAGCAGCGAACAGGGAGGTGAGCAGTTCTTC.